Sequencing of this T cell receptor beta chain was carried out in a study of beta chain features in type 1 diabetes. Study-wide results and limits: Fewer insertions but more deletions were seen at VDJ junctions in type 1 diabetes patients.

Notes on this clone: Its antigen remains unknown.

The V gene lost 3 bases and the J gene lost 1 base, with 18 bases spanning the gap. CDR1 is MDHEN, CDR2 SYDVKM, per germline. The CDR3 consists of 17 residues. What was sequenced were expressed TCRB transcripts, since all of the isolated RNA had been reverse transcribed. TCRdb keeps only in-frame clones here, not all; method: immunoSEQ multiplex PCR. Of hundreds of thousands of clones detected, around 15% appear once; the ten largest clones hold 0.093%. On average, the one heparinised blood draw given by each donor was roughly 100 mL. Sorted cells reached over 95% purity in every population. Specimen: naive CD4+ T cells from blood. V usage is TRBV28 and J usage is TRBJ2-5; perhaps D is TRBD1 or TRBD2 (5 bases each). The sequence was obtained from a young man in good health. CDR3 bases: TGTGCCAGCAGTTTCTGGGGCAGGGTAGGAGGCCAAGAGACCCAGTACTTC. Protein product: CASSFWGRVGGQETQYF.